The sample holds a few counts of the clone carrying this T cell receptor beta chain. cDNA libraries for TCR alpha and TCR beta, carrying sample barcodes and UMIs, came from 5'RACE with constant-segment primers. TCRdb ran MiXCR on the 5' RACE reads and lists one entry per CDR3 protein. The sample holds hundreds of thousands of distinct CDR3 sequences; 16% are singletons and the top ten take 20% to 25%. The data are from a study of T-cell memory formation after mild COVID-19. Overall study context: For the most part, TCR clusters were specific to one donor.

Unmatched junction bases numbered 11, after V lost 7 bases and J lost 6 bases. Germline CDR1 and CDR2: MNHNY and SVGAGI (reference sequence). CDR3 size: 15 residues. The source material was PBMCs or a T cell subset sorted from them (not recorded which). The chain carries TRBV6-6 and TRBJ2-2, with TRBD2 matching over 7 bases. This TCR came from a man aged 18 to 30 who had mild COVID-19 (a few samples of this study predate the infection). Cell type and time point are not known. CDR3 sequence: CASTKNSGGAGELFF. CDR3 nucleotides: TGTGCCAGCACCAAAAACTCGGGGGGTGCCGGGGAGCTGTTTTTT.